Listed below are T cell receptor beta chains from one sample, sequenced in a study of molecular identifiers for immune sequencing clone quantification. MiXCR, applied by TCRdb to the PCR reads, yields one record per CDR3 protein. Among hundreds of thousands of distinct CDR3 sequences listed, over 20% were seen once. The sample taken for sequencing was naive CD8+ T cells from blood, with Jurkat cell RNA spiked in. The receptors originated from a human donor in good health. Some libraries in this study had Jurkat cell RNA spiked in. Each CDR3 is given with its conserved first and last residue. A D gene is named only where the DNA matches it firmly.

d_call v_call cdr3_aa
. TRBV10-3 CAISESDRNLYSNQPQHF
. TRBV7-2 CASSVRVPVEAFF
TRBD2 TRBV28 CASSPPGTSAYEQYF
. TRBV4-1 CASSQFLGYEQYF
. TRBV5-4 CASSLNKGGTDTEAFF
. TRBV5-6 CASSLAFGALYF
. TRBV7-9 CASSLGNDPYGYTF
TRBD1 TRBV6-2/TRBV6-3 CASSFGQGANQPQHF
. TRBV4-3 CASSQDYASRDNEQFF
TRBD1 TRBV10-3 CAISELMTGGATEAFF
. TRBV6-5 CASSYGQVYEQYF
TRBD2 TRBV6-2/TRBV6-3 CASSYGGSGYEQHF
. TRBV27 CASRQGYSNQPQHF
TRBD2 TRBV4-3 CASSQAGAGANEQYF
. TRBV5-1 CASSLAPGATEAFF
TRBD1 TRBV10-3 CATIGTADYEQYF
. TRBV20-1 CSAIGREWSSYEQYF
. TRBV12-3/TRBV12-4 CASSSNTLRGLPTNIQYF
. TRBV13 CASGQRLGVAGYEQYF
TRBD2 TRBV6-2/TRBV6-3 CASSYSDSGSPYEQYF
TRBD1 TRBV6-1 CASAWDRKNTGELFF
. TRBV5-1 CASSREGIYSGNTIYF
. TRBV5-1 CASSRWGDQETQYF
. TRBV12-3/TRBV12-4 CASSVGGGGPYDQYF
TRBD1 TRBV15 CATSRMSTGVRAEAFF